This TCR beta chain is from a study of T cell responses to AZD1222 COVID-19 vaccine (dated by TCRdb to the early 2020s). A note on the overall study: AZD1222 recipients whose second dose came at about 4 weeks and those whose second dose came at about 12 weeks were combined into one group, since spike-specific TCR depth and breadth did not differ between the two schedules. TCR sequencing was performed for over 230 trial participants, of whom about 200 were given two doses of AZD1222 and some 25 were given two doses of MenACWY control vaccine. Enrollment into the trials was organized by age into subgroups of 18-55, 56-69 and 70-plus years, and those subgroups contained about 150, 27 and 61 TCR-sequenced participants, respectively. The study at large found these results: Conclusions about previously exposed vaccinees were limited because only 5 or 6 AZD1222 recipients were SARS-CoV-2 seropositive at baseline. The 56-69-year group was small, and its depth increase did not reach significance, likely because of low power. A significant rise in spike-specific TCR breadth and depth was observed after two AZD1222 doses relative to day 0 and relative to MenACWY recipients. Vaccine-associated CD4 TCRs spanned the whole spike protein, with dominant responses in regions 160-218 and 743-854. Because no day 14 peak-response samples were available, the repertoires could be characterized only after the peak T cell response. Participants were mostly white British, with more females than males. The authors suggested clonal diversity may have been underestimated. Reportedly, almost half of the unique spike-specific TCRs recognized epitopes lying outside the regions that are mutated in the B.1.351 and B.1.1.7 variants.

CDR1 and CDR2, looked up from the germline V gene, are SGDLS and YYNGEE. Unmatched junction bases come to 6, with V trimmed by 0 bases and J by 7 bases. Its CDR3 holds 14 amino acids, cysteine through phenylalanine. The CDR3 DNA has 42 bases and is translated from base 1. Concerning this clone itself: The clone's antigen remains unknown. Base qualities are not provided; no much larger clone lies one nucleotide away.

The sample's time point, from its label and the paper: baseline before first vaccination. Vaccinee samples were obtained from the UK trials COV001 and COV002, which included a single-blind randomized controlled phase 2/3 trial of AZD1222 (ChAdOx1 nCoV-19) in healthy adults. For TCRbeta chain sequencing, PBMC samples were collected from trial participants at day 0 and at day 28 after the second dose. The CDR3 regions of human TCRbeta chains were analyzed by immunosequencing. The authors' pipeline ran thus. Repertoire TCRs were checked for matches against a reference library of SARS-CoV-2-specific TCRs that had been generated using the MIRA antigen-specificity platform. Breadth was defined as the fraction of unique TCRs that were SARS-CoV-2-associated, and depth was defined as the fraction of total T cells that were SARS-CoV-2-associated. Each spike-specific TCR was assigned to its reactive spike region and to a CD4 or CD8 class using the MIRA data. Log10-transformed breadth and depth values were compared by one-way ANOVA with Sidak's multiple comparisons tests. Sourced from immuneACCESS, this table was stored by TCRdb with only in-frame sequences that have V and J called. A share of the clones is absent; for the studies checked, an unresolved V gene accounts for under half, and the remainder has no known explanation. V and J calls and clone size are those listed in that table; D and trimming were worked out from the DNA. Counted in this sample were around 100,000 clones; approximately 91% of them appeared once. The top ten clones comprise 1.5% to 2% of the sample.

Recombination connected TRBV9 to TRBJ2-7; 8 junctional bases match TRBD2. The specimen comprised peripheral blood, sampled on day 0 of AZD1222 vaccination. The TCR originated in an adult in good health. The CDR3 loop reads CASSVAAGVEEQYF. The sequenced DNA: TGTGCCAGCAGCGTAGCAGCGGGAGTGGAGGAGCAGTACTTC.